The 12 T cell receptor beta chains listed next were all sequenced from one sample in a study of cytomegalovirus exposure and HLA in healthy donors. Primers included in the PCR were 60 Vbeta and 13 Jbeta primers. Repertoires were generated with immunoSEQ multiplex PCR, while TCRdb's copy carries only in-frame clones and drops some. The data show 150,000 or so clones, just under 80% seen once. The sample was PBMCs. The receptor set was obtained from a woman in her forties or fifties in good health and CMV-seropositive.

The chain is built from TRBV6-5 and TRBJ2-1, with 10 bases that match TRBD2. Germline V gene data show CDR1 as MNHEY and CDR2 as SVGAGI. V lost 2 bases, J lost 8 bases, and 6 bases stayed unmatched. CDR3 length: 15 residues. The CDR3 coding sequence is TGTGCCAGCAGTTACACGGCTAGCGGGAGCTATGAGCAGTTCTTC. It yields the protein CASSYTASGSYEQFF.

This sequence joins TRBV14 and TRBJ2-1; tentatively, D is TRBD2 (6 bases). Trimming left V 7 bases short and J 1 base short, with 8 bases between. This CDR3 is built from 13 residues. Germline CDR1 SGHDN, CDR2 FVKESK. This CDR3 reads CASMEGSYNEQFF. CDR3 sequence (DNA): TGTGCCAGCATGGAGGGGTCCTACAATGAGCAGTTCTTC.

The J gene is TRBJ1-5, the V gene TRBV19; D is unclear. The V and J ends lost 1 base and 6 bases respectively, with 10 bases between them. Germline V lookup: CDR1 LNHDA, CDR2 SQIVND (reference sequence). This CDR3 has 14 residues. The chain's CDR3 is CASSIGLLGQPQHF. Here the CDR3 DNA reads TGTGCCAGTAGTATAGGACTTTTGGGTCAGCCCCAGCATTTT. The entire variable domain, with the rest obtained from reference TRBV19 and TRBJ1-5, is as follows: DGGITQSPKYLFRKEGQNVTLSCEQNLNHDAMYWYRQDPGQGLRLIYYSQIVNDFQKGDIAEGYSVSREKKESFPLTVTSAQKNPTAFYLCASSIGLLGQPQHFGDGTRLSIL.

J is TRBJ1-2 and V is TRBV7-2; 8 nucleotides agree with TRBD1. The CDR3 runs to 13 residues. V shed 3 bases and J 12 bases; nucleotides not matched to a gene: 9. In germline, CDR1 is SGHTA, CDR2 FQGNSA. DNA for the CDR3: TGTGCCAGCAGCTTCGCCCCTGGACAGGGCAACACCTTC. Amino acid sequence: CASSFAPGQGNTF.

This CDR3 reads CASSQDWGEYYGYTF. DNA for the CDR3: TGCGCCAGCAGCCAAGATTGGGGGGAGTACTATGGCTACACCTTC. The V and J genes are TRBV4-3 and TRBJ1-2; D is possibly TRBD1 (5 bases). Between the trimmed V and J ends, which lost 0 bases and 3 bases, there was a span of 11 bases. CDR1 and CDR2 from the germline V gene are LGHNA and YSLEER. CDR3 size: 15 residues.

In its sample, this clone was seen once. The chain is built from TRBV5-4 and TRBJ2-3; D remains unclear. The CDR3 is 15 residues long. V lost 1 base, J lost 1 base, and 10 bases lay in between. CDR1 and CDR2 (germline): SGHNT, YYREEE (reference sequence). CDR3 amino acids: CASSLNTHRTDTQYF. The CDR3 DNA reads TGTGCCAGCAGCTTGAACACCCATCGCACAGATACGCAGTATTTT.

This chain joins TRBV10-3 and TRBJ1-5; TRBD1 matches 8 bases. The CDR3 totals 15 residues. V shed 3 bases and J 4 bases; nucleotides not matched to a gene: 5. Germline V gives CDR1 ENHRY, CDR2 SYGVKD. The CDR3 protein is CAISDGGTGNQPQHF. For the CDR3, the DNA is TGTGCCATCAGTGATGGGGGGACAGGAAATCAGCCCCAGCATTTT.

This sequence joins TRBV7-6 and TRBJ2-1, with no clear D. Trimming stripped 5 bases from V and 2 bases from J, with 4 bases between. This CDR3 is built from 12 residues. Germline-derived CDR1 and CDR2 are SGHVS and FNYEAQ. The CDR3 loop is CASSLAYNEQFF. CDR3 bases: TGTGCCAGCAGCCTCGCCTACAATGAGCAGTTCTTC.

This chain uses TRBV7-9 with TRBJ1-1, with TRBD1 identical over 7 bases. CDR1 is SEHNR and CDR2 is FQNEAQ in the germline V gene (reference sequence). This CDR3 comprises 13 residues. V lost 2 bases to trimming and J lost 8 bases; unmatched junction nucleotides: 5. The CDR3 DNA reads as TGTGCCAGCAGCTTACGCGACAGGGCCGAAGCTTTCTTT. This sequence encodes CASSLRDRAEAFF.

The chain combines TRBV2 with TRBJ1-5; tentative D call: TRBD1 (6 bases). Trimming removed 6 bases from V and 2 bases from J, with 11 bases in between. CDR3 size: 14 residues. CDR1 is SNHLY and CDR2 is FYNNEI in the germline V gene. DNA for the CDR3: TGTGCCAGCAGGGTGAACAGGGGCAATCAGCCCCAGCATTTT. Translating gives CASRVNRGNQPQHF. Complete variable domain (other parts from reference TRBV2 and TRBJ1-5): EPEVTQTPSHQVTQMGQEVILRCVPISNHLYFYWYRQILGQKVEFLVSFYNNEISEKSEIFDDQFSVERPDGSNFTLKIRSTKLEDSAMYFCASRVNRGNQPQHFGDGTRLSIL.

CDR3 nucleotide sequence: TGTGCCAGCCGGACTAGCCAGTTCGGGGAGCTGTTTTTT. Its translation: CASRTSQFGELFF. The chain joins TRBV2 to TRBJ2-2, with 8 bases aligning to TRBD2. Germline V gene sequence: CDR1 SNHLY, CDR2 FYNNEI. The CDR3 contains 13 residues. Trimming at V came to 8 bases and at J to 7 bases, leaving 6 bases not matched to a gene.

The V gene is TRBV6-4, the J gene TRBJ1-2; maybe TRBD1 (5 bases). Between the trimmed V and J ends, which lost 6 bases and 2 bases, there was a span of 10 bases. The CDR3 totals 13 residues. CDR1 and CDR2 (germline): MRHNA, SNTAGT. DNA for the CDR3: TGTGCCAGCAGCGTGGGACTAAACTATGGCTACACCTTC. As protein: CASSVGLNYGYTF.